This entry concerns a single T cell receptor beta chain. It has no known antigen specificity. Just one base apart from a much larger clone, this may be a read error. The data were taken from a study of T cells in Graves' hyperthyroidism and ophthalmopathy (dated 2019 in TCRdb). Looking at the study overall: Peripheral blood samples were taken at initial diagnosis, before any treatment was given. TCR Vbeta CDR3 sequencing of approximately 140 peripheral blood samples (over 40 ophthalmopathy, about 80 hyperthyroidism and roughly 17 progressor patients) is reported in the paper. Following sampling, methimazole starting at 30 mg daily was given to hyperthyroidism patients, and high-dose intravenous methylprednisolone was given to ophthalmopathy patients. For training and testing, the approximately 92 patients in the discovery cohort were randomly divided in a 7:3 ratio. To identify TCR V-J signatures that set the groups apart, the researchers used a discovery cohort of roughly 100 patients, made up of fewer than 50 with Graves' ophthalmopathy and about 60 with stable Graves' hyperthyroidism. The study also compared thyroid tissue and blood T-cell repertoires from five or six Graves' hyperthyroidism patients. Prospective prediction of ophthalmopathy was tested in an independent validation cohort of 18 hyperthyroidism patients and roughly 16 patients who later progressed to ophthalmopathy.

Graves' hyperthyroidism was defined as stable when no progression to ophthalmopathy occurred over 18 months of follow-up. Hyperthyroidism patients were newly diagnosed, with disease duration under 2 months, and aged 18 to 65 years. Patients with uncontrolled infections, other autoimmune diseases, pregnancy or lactation were excluded. Clinical symptoms, serum thyroxine and TRAb, thyroid ultrasound, and orbital computed tomography formed the basis for the diagnoses. PBMCs were isolated from more than 8 ml of fresh peripheral blood by Ficoll-Paque density gradient centrifugation. Trizol reagent was used to extract total RNA, and RNA quality was then checked on an Agilent 2100 Bioanalyzer. What the work shows at the level of the full study, not this receptor alone: In validation, progression to ophthalmopathy was predicted by the model with 65% to 71% sensitivity and around 76% specificity, a median of around 6.5 months before onset. A 13 V-J signature model separated ophthalmopathy from stable hyperthyroidism, with roughly 88% sensitivity and 81.08% specificity in cross-validation and 80%/75% in testing. Most expanded thyroid clonotypes (frequency above 0.001) were also detected in blood, a finding suggesting that blood repertoires may reflect thyroid immune responses. Sample size was not statistically predetermined, and investigators were not blinded to group allocation.

The CDR3 numbers 16 residues from cysteine through phenylalanine. The entry retains the CDR3 DNA only, 48 bases that are in frame from base 1. Taken from the germline V gene, the CDR1 and CDR2 loops are MNHEY and SVGEGT. The trim is 6 bases for V and 5 bases for J, with a gap of 20 bases between the germline ends. TCR beta CDR3 regions were amplified from RNA transcripts. For the first round of RT-PCR on the TCR CDR3, the HTBI primer set was used together with the Qiagen OneStep RT-PCR kit. A second multiplex PCR round built the libraries, followed by size selection and purification. Paired-end sequencing of the libraries was performed with 100 bp reads on an Illumina HiSeq2000. The source study handled its data this way. Raw data were processed with SOAPnuke, discarding reads with adapters, uncalled bases, mean Phred below 15, or no exact constant-primer or identifier match. COPE v1.2.5 was used to merge high-quality paired reads, and clonotypes were defined as unique nucleotide sequences. MiTCR v1.1 was used to align clonotypes to the IMGT TRBV, TRBD and TRBJ reference segments. Only V-J combinations with frequency above 0.0001, covering 99% to 99.2% of repertoires, were analysed. The TCS score was defined as F50 (clonal expansion) divided by E x V (chaos), with BLOSUM62-based TCRdist calculated between CDR3 peptides within each V-J. Welch's t-statistics and random forest reduced 500 to 650 V-J features to 13, which were used in a naive Bayes classifier (R e1071). The raw public data were reprocessed by TCRdb itself: fastp quality trimming at Q25, MiXCR clonotype calling, in-frame beta chains only. For every CDR3 protein sequence, its rows merge into one entry that carries the most common genes and DNA. In this record, the V and J calls reflect TCRdb's handling and not the investigators' own analysis. For this sample there are roughly 660,000 distinct CDR3 sequences; 15% to 20% appear just once. The top ten hold roughly 15% of the sample.

Source material: blood. The chain is encoded by TRBV6-2 or TRBV6-3 joined to TRBJ2-1; no D gene can be assigned with confidence. The clonotype was recovered from a man aged 50 to 60 with Graves' hyperthyroidism. CDR3 sequence: CASSTRTAKSHNEQFF. The bases are TGTGCCAGCAGCACAAGGACGGCCAAATCCCACAATGAGCAGTTCTTC.